The 2 T cell receptor beta chains listed next were all sequenced from one sample in a study of blood T cells in healthy people across ages. A sample-barcoded 5' primer and a J-beta primer mix were used in a second PCR of roughly 7 to 11 cycles. One entry per CDR3 protein, called by TCRdb with MiXCR from the 5' RACE reads. The data show 1.5 million to 2 million distinct CDR3 sequences, 28% seen once. The sequencing input was blood. Every receptor here comes from a woman aged 30 to 39 in good health.

This clonotype was counted only a few times. The rearrangement uses TRBV7-9 and TRBJ1-2; TRBD1 might be the D (5 bases). Germline lookup yields CDR1 SEHNR and CDR2 FQNEAQ (reference sequence). Trimming cost V 5 bases and J 2 bases, with 21 bases left between them. This CDR3 is 17 amino acids long. The CDR3 region has the DNA TGTGCCAGCAGCCCCTACGATCAAGGGACCCTAAACTATGGCTACACCTTC. It specifies CASSPYDQGTLNYGYTF.

This clonotype was detected once. A much larger clone sits a single nucleotide away, making a read error possible. The V and J genes are TRBV3-1 and TRBJ2-4, with TRBD2 matching 8 bases. TRBJ2-7 explains the end of the DNA better; the J call may be wrong. CDR3 length: 16 amino acids. Germline CDR1 is LGHDT and CDR2 is YNNKEL (reference sequence). CDR3 residues: CASSLSGGAGVSEQYF. CDR3 nucleotide sequence: TGTGCCAGCAGCCTCTCGGGGGGAGCGGGAGTCTCCGAGCAGTACTTC.